The present entry profiles one T cell receptor (beta chain) with its context. Unmatched junction bases numbered 5, after V lost 3 bases and J lost 3 bases. The CDR3 length is 15 residues. From germline, CDR1 is LNHDA and CDR2 SQIVND (reference sequence). This sample was taken from a study of blood T cell repertoires in COVID-19. Study at large: COVID-19 samples collected from the United States, Italy and Spain covered acute and convalescent phases. T cells, B-cell-depleted T cells, or PBMCs supplied cDNA or gDNA.

In the original processing: From reference gene primer amplification, estimates of nucleated cell counts were derived. Assay: immunoSEQ multiplex PCR; the TCRdb copy retains only in-frame clones and omits some. Clonal size and the V and J genes are those of that table, whereas D and trimming came from the DNA. There are over 200,000 clones in the sample; roughly 87% occur only once, and about 1.9% lies in the top ten. Source material: peripheral blood. The rearrangement joins TRBV19 to TRBJ2-1, with 7 bases identical to TRBD1. This clonotype was obtained from a man aged 35 to 55 with active or convalescent COVID-19. Here the CDR3 reads CASSMTGQNYNEQFF. DNA of the CDR3: TGTGCCAGTAGTATGACGGGACAGAACTACAATGAGCAGTTCTTC.